What follows are 2 T cell receptor beta chains derived from one specimen sequenced in a study of molecular identifiers for immune sequencing clone quantification. MiXCR was run by TCRdb on the PCR reads, yielding one entry per CDR3 protein. The sample contains about 640,000 distinct CDR3 sequences, around 20% of which appear only once. Sequenced sample: naive CD8+ T cells from blood, with Jurkat cell RNA spiked in. Regarding subset: FACS-sorted CD8+CD4-CCR7+CD45RA+ naive T cells. Receptors were obtained from a human donor in good health. Some libraries in this study had Jurkat cell RNA spiked in.

This clonotype was counted at least ten times. The chain combines TRBV2 with TRBJ1-2; D is unclear. With 4 bases removed from V and 2 bases from J, the gap between germline ends came to 11 bases. CDR1 and CDR2 from the germline V gene are SNHLY and FYNNEI. The CDR3 consists of 14 residues. This chain's CDR3 is CASSVTESNYGYTF. CDR3 in DNA: TGTGCCAGCAGTGTCACCGAGAGCAACTATGGCTACACCTTC.

This clonotype was picked up many times. This sequence joins TRBV11-2 and TRBJ2-4, with no clear D. The CDR3 extends over 16 amino acids. Germline-derived CDR1 and CDR2 are SGHAT and FQNNGV. With 4 bases removed from V and 0 bases from J, the gap between germline ends came to 13 bases. CDR3 in amino acids: CASSYGSLGAKNIQYF. The DNA for the CDR3 is TGTGCCAGCAGCTATGGTAGCCTGGGAGCCAAAAACATTCAGTACTTC. Complete variable domain (other parts from reference TRBV11-2 and TRBJ2-4): EAGVAQSPRYKIIEKRQSVAFWCNPISGHATLYWYQQILGQGPKLLIQFQNNGVVDDSQLPKDRFSAERLKGVDSTLKIQPAKLEDSAVYLCASSYGSLGAKNIQYFGAGTRLSVL.